Below are 18 T cell receptor beta chains sequenced from a single sample in a study of shared clonotypes between healthy human individuals. This table comes from immunoSEQ multiplex PCR, and its TCRdb copy is limited to in-frame clones, with some not included. The sample holds 2 million to 2.5 million clones, roughly 90% seen once. The sample comprised naive CD4+ T cells from PBMCs. The subset was: CD45RA+ positively selected. The origin of the receptors is a man between 18 and 29 years old in good health. Some clones in this sample may be carry-over from other donors' samples.

In its sample, this clone was seen once. The chain combines TRBV2 with TRBJ2-3, with a weak D call TRBD2 (7 bases). The CDR3 spans 15 residues. Trimming pared 8 bases from V and 0 bases from J, leaving 15 bases between. Looked up from germline, CDR1 is SNHLY and CDR2 is FYNNEI. The CDR3 nucleotides are TGTGCCAGCGCGGGGGCCCTAGCGAGCACAGATACGCAGTATTTT. The encoded protein is CASAGALASTDTQYF.

The V and J genes are TRBV4-3 and TRBJ1-2; D remains unclear. The CDR3 spans 15 residues. From germline, CDR1 is LGHNA and CDR2 YSLEER. V lost 0 bases to trimming and J lost 0 bases, with 8 bases between them. The CDR3 spells CASSQDAQTNYGYTF. The CDR3, as DNA: TGCGCCAGCAGCCAAGATGCACAGACTAACTATGGCTACACCTTC.

The chain joins TRBV7-9 to TRBJ2-7; unclear D gene. Trimming removed 6 bases from V and 2 bases from J, with 17 bases in between. This CDR3 is built from 15 residues. Per the germline V gene, CDR1 is SEHNR and CDR2 is FQNEAQ (reference sequence). The CDR3 loop is CASSLITGPTYEQYF. Here the CDR3 DNA reads TGTGCCAGCAGTCTAATCACCGGCCCCACCTACGAGCAGTACTTC.

The rearrangement links TRBV28 to TRBJ2-3; D gene ambiguous. Between the trimmed V and J ends, which lost 9 bases and 5 bases, there was a span of 9 bases. Looked up from germline, CDR1 is MDHEN and CDR2 is SYDVKM. The CDR3 runs to 11 residues. For the CDR3, the DNA is TGTGCCAGTGGTGATCAAGATACGCAGTATTTT. Protein product: CASGDQDTQYF.

This chain's CDR3 is CASSPPASAHYYNEQFF. CDR3 nucleotides: TGTGCCAGCAGTCCTCCGGCTAGCGCCCATTATTACAATGAGCAGTTCTTC. This chain uses TRBV28 with TRBJ2-1; a weak D match, TRBD2 (6 bases). Germline assignment: CDR1 MDHEN and CDR2 SYDVKM. Between the trimmed V and J ends, which lost 5 bases and 4 bases, there was a span of 21 bases. The CDR3 has 17 residues.

The chain links TRBV4-1 to TRBJ2-3; 7 nucleotides agree with TRBD2. J gave up 6 bases and V 0 bases, and 12 bases lay outside the gene matches. Germline V CDR1 and CDR2: MGHRA, YSYEKL. The CDR3 is 17 amino acids. CDR3 nucleotide sequence: TGCGCCAGCAGCCAAGAAGGGAGGGGACCACCCACGGATACGCAGTATTTT. This gives the protein CASSQEGRGPPTDTQYF.

This chain links TRBV29-1 with TRBJ2-7; tentative D call: TRBD1 (5 bases). With 7 bases removed from V and 1 base from J, the gap between germline ends came to 11 bases. Germline V lookup: CDR1 SQVTM, CDR2 ANQGSEA. The CDR3 has 12 residues. For the CDR3, the DNA is TGCAGCGCAGTTGGACAATCCTACGAGCAGTACTTC. Translating it yields CSAVGQSYEQYF.

This chain connects TRBV11-1 to TRBJ2-1; 11 nucleotides agree with TRBD2. V was pared by 2 bases and J by 13 bases, with 10 bases of the junction left unmatched. Germline CDR1 is SGHAT and CDR2 is FQDESV (reference sequence). The CDR3 is made up of 15 amino acids. The CDR3 nucleotides are TGTGCCAGCAGCTTACAAAGGGGCCTAGCGGGAGGTCAGTTCTTC. It is translated as CASSLQRGLAGGQFF.

The chain is built from TRBV27 and TRBJ1-2, with unresolved D. The germline V gene encodes CDR1 MNHEY and CDR2 SMNVEV (reference sequence). The length of the CDR3 is 13 residues. Trimming took off 6 bases at V and 4 bases at J, with 12 bases between the two ends. CDR3 in amino acids: CASRQGSLYGYTF. The CDR3 coding sequence is TGTGCCAGCAGGCAAGGCAGCCTCTATGGCTACACCTTC.

The rearrangement uses TRBV19 and TRBJ1-1, with D uncertain. Trimming pared 0 bases from V and 0 bases from J, leaving 8 bases between. The CDR3 is made up of 15 amino acids. Germline CDR1 and CDR2: LNHDA and SQIVND (reference sequence). CDR3 sequence (DNA): TGTGCCAGTAGTATAGAGAGGGCCCTGAACACTGAAGCTTTCTTT. It is translated as CASSIERALNTEAFF.

The V and J genes are TRBV7-6 and TRBJ2-1; D possibly corresponds to TRBD1 (6 bases). CDR1 and CDR2 from the germline V gene are SGHVS and FNYEAQ. The ends were cut back, 3 bases at V and 7 bases at J, with 13 bases in the middle. The CDR3 has 14 amino acids. This chain's CDR3 is CASSFGQQLNEQFF. In DNA form, the CDR3 reads TGTGCCAGCAGCTTTGGACAGCAGTTGAATGAGCAGTTCTTC.

The J gene is TRBJ2-1, the V gene TRBV11-2; tentative D call: TRBD2 (5 bases). The CDR3 runs to 14 residues. The V gene lost 1 base and the J gene lost 8 bases, with 12 bases spanning the gap. The germline gives CDR1 SGHAT, CDR2 FQNNGV. The CDR3 loop reads CASSLAGTRDEQFF. Written as DNA, the CDR3 is TGTGCCAGCAGCTTAGCGGGTACTAGGGATGAGCAGTTCTTC.

J is TRBJ2-7 and V is TRBV15; TRBD2 aligns across 9 bases. V lost 0 bases and J lost 2; bases outside the gene matches: 8. This CDR3 is built from 17 residues. Germline lookup yields CDR1 LNHNV and CDR2 YYDKDF (reference sequence). This chain's CDR3 is CATSRDTPRTSAYEQYF. DNA for the CDR3: TGTGCCACCAGCAGAGATACCCCCCGGACTAGCGCCTACGAGCAGTACTTC. Filled out from reference TRBV15 and TRBJ2-7, the complete variable domain reads DAMVIQNPRYQVTQFGKPVTLSCSQTLNHNVMYWYQQKSSQAPKLLFHYYDKDFNNEADTPDNFQSRRPNTSFCFLDIRSPGLGDTAMYLCATSRDTPRTSAYEQYFGPGTRLTVT.

This chain links TRBV5-1 with TRBJ1-2; no clear D. Per germline, CDR1 SGHRS and CDR2 YFSETQ. The CDR3 consists of 15 residues. Trimming removed 0 bases from V and 4 bases from J, with 13 bases in between. CDR3 protein: CASSLGSFRAYGYTF. CDR3 nucleotide sequence: TGCGCCAGCAGCTTGGGAAGCTTTCGCGCCTATGGCTACACCTTC.

The rearrangement joins TRBV5-1 to TRBJ2-2; a weak D match, TRBD2 (6 bases). The CDR3 covers 15 residues. Germline CDR1 SGHRS, CDR2 YFSETQ. Trimming removed 2 bases from V and 5 bases from J, with 13 bases in between. CDR3 loop: CASSFGGARTGELFF. CDR3 nucleotides: TGCGCCAGCAGCTTCGGCGGGGCGCGAACCGGGGAGCTGTTTTTT.

The V and J genes are TRBV18 and TRBJ1-1, with no clear D. The germline V and J ends were trimmed by 0 bases and 0 bases, with 5 bases remaining between them. CDR1 is KGHSH, CDR2 LQKENI, per germline. The CDR3 spans 14 residues. The CDR3, as DNA: TGTGCCAGCTCACCACCACCGGTGAACACTGAAGCTTTCTTT. Translation gives CASSPPPVNTEAFF.

This rearrangement joins TRBV11-1 to TRBJ2-7; D perhaps matches TRBD2 (6 bases). The CDR3 covers 15 residues. CDR1 is SGHAT, CDR2 FQDESV, per germline (reference sequence). With 7 bases removed from V and 6 bases from J, the gap between germline ends came to 22 bases. CDR3 nucleotides: TGTGCCAGCACCGACTCCCGCGGGACGGAAGGCGAGCAGTACTTC. Its protein is CASTDSRGTEGEQYF.

CDR3 region: CASSRARLAGGPMNEQFF. The CDR3 nucleotides read TGTGCCAGCAGCCGCGCCCGACTAGCGGGAGGGCCTATGAATGAGCAGTTCTTC. The rearrangement joins TRBV13 to TRBJ2-1; 14 bases map to TRBD2. Unmatched junction bases numbered 13, after V lost 5 bases and J lost 7 bases. CDR3 length: 18 amino acids. The germline V gene encodes CDR1 PRHDT and CDR2 FYEKMQ (reference sequence).